This T cell receptor beta chain was identified during a study of graft-versus-host responses after intestinal transplantation. Overall study context: Every one of the recipients received anti-thymocyte globulin induction and afterwards took tacrolimus and steroids for roughly three years.

Libraries were prepared by immunoSEQ multiplex PCR; TCRdb keeps only in-frame clonotypes and omits some of them. The sample shows about 23,000 clones, around three quarters of them seen only once. Findings and limits, study-wide: Within the allografts of patients who had graft-donor T cell macrochimerism, graft-versus-host to host-versus-graft clonal ratios were high.

Lymphocytes (intraepithelial and lamina propria) were released by processing the graft tissue. For this clone: Its target is not known.

Looked up from germline, CDR1 is SGHRS and CDR2 is YFSETQ. Trimming cost V 4 bases and J 4 bases; bases outside gene matches: 5. The CDR3 is 16 amino acids. The rearrangement links TRBV5-1 to TRBJ2-2; 12 bases are a match to TRBD2. This TCR was sampled from a human patient who received an intestinal transplant, so some T cells may come from the graft donor. Specimen: ileum tissue, collected 12 days after intestinal transplant. CDR3 in amino acids: CASSPPGLAGTGELFF. CDR3 DNA sequence: TGCGCCAGCAGCCCTCCGGGACTAGCGGGCACCGGGGAGCTGTTTTTT.